These 2 T cell receptor beta chains originate from one sample sequenced in a study of blood T cells in healthy people across ages. Next came a second PCR, run for roughly 6 to 11 cycles, which used a sample-barcoded 5' primer along with a J-beta primer mix. TCRdb re-derived calls from the 5' RACE reads in MiXCR, one entry per CDR3 protein. The sample consists of about 780,000 distinct CDR3 sequences, more than 35% of them appearing once. The specimen sequenced was blood. The receptors derive from a man older than 75 in good health.

This clonotype was detected only a few times. J is TRBJ2-5 and V is TRBV24-1; unclear D gene. Germline CDR1 is KGHDR and CDR2 is SFDVKD. Trimming took off 4 bases at V and 1 base at J, with 12 bases between the two ends. The CDR3 spans 15 residues. In DNA form, the CDR3 reads TGTGCCACCAGTGAGGATGGGGTCCCCCAAGAGACCCAGTACTTC. Its translation: CATSEDGVPQETQYF.

The chain links TRBV24-1 to TRBJ2-5; D gene uncertain. Trimming cost V 4 bases and J 11 bases, with 19 bases left between them. This CDR3 has 14 amino acids. The germline V gene has CDR1 KGHDR and CDR2 SFDVKD. The CDR3 here is CATSDGGLGNEQYF. In nucleotides, the CDR3 is TGTGCCACCAGTGACGGCGGCCTTGGGAATGAACAGTACTTC.